These T cell receptor beta chains were read from a single sample in a study of cytomegalovirus exposure and HLA in healthy donors. Assay: immunoSEQ multiplex PCR; the TCRdb copy retains only in-frame clones and omits some. The profile shows under 250,000 clones, approximately 79% of them singletons. Sequenced sample: PBMCs. These receptors were obtained from a man in his forties or fifties in good health and CMV-seronegative. CDR3s include the opening cysteine and the closing phenylalanine or tryptophan. The D gene is left open where the match is weak. Where a row states a size, it is once, few, many or the class of an expanded clone; other rows omit it.

size: -
V: TRBV5-4
D: TRBD2
J: TRBJ2-7
DNA: TGTGCCAGCAGCCCGATGGGCGGGAGCGTCTCCTACGAGCAGTACTTC
CDR3: CASSPMGGSVSYEQYF

size: -
V: TRBV9
D: TRBD2
J: TRBJ2-2
DNA: TGTGCCAGCAGCCAAGACGGCGGGAGCGGGGAGCTGTTTTTT
CDR3: CASSQDGGSGELFF

size: -
V: TRBV14
D: TRBD2
J: TRBJ2-3
DNA: TGTGCCAGCAGCAGGTTAGCGGGAGGCACAGATACGCAGTATTTT
CDR3: CASSRLAGGTDTQYF

size: few
V: TRBV6-5
D: TRBD2
J: TRBJ2-1
DNA: TGTGCCAGCAGTTACTCGATGCGGGGGAGTTGGGAACAGTTCTTC
CDR3: CASSYSMRGSWEQFF

size: once
V: TRBV13
D: TRBD2
J: TRBJ2-5
DNA: TGTGCCAGCAGCCCTGGGGCTAGCGGGAGCGACCAAGAGACCCAGTACTTC
CDR3: CASSPGASGSDQETQYF

size: few
V: TRBV27
D: -
J: TRBJ2-1
DNA: TGTGCCACCTCCGTAGGAGCGATCAACAATGAGCAGTTCTTC
CDR3: CATSVGAINNEQFF

size: -
V: TRBV28
D: -
J: TRBJ2-7
DNA: TGTGCCAGCAGTCCAGCCCAGGCGTCGAGCTCCTACGAGCAGTACTTC
CDR3: CASSPAQASSSYEQYF

size: -
V: TRBV11-2
D: TRBD2
J: TRBJ2-7
DNA: TGTGCCAGCAGTCTAGCTGGGGGACTAGGCGGCGAGCAGTACTTC
CDR3: CASSLAGGLGGEQYF

size: -
V: TRBV5-1
D: TRBD1
J: TRBJ2-3
DNA: TGCGCCAGCAGCCTCGACAGGGTGGGCACAGATACGCAGTATTTT
CDR3: CASSLDRVGTDTQYF

size: -
V: TRBV27
D: TRBD1
J: TRBJ1-1
DNA: TGTGCCAGCAGCCGGACAGGGACGAACACTGAAGCTTTCTTT
CDR3: CASSRTGTNTEAFF

size: once
V: TRBV29-1
D: -
J: TRBJ2-7
DNA: TGCAGCTGGGCCTCCCCCTACGAGCAGTACTTC
CDR3: CSWASPYEQYF

size: -
V: TRBV28
D: TRBD2
J: TRBJ2-1
DNA: TGTGCCAGCGGGACTAACTACAATGAGCAGTTCTTC
CDR3: CASGTNYNEQFF

size: -
V: TRBV5-1
D: -
J: TRBJ1-6
DNA: TGCGCCAGCAGCGCTCGCGACAACCAAAATTCACCCCTCCACTTT
CDR3: CASSARDNQNSPLHF

size: -
V: TRBV28
D: -
J: TRBJ2-5
DNA: TGTGCCAGCAGTTCAGGGGCCGGATTCAGGGGCAATCCGGCGGAGACCCAGTACTTC
CDR3: CASSSGAGFRGNPAETQYF

size: once
V: TRBV28
D: TRBD1
J: TRBJ1-2
DNA: TGTGCCAGCAGCCGCCGGGACAGGGGAAGTCATGGCTACACCTTC
CDR3: CASSRRDRGSHGYTF

size: -
V: TRBV14
D: -
J: TRBJ2-7
DNA: TGTGCCAGCAGCCAAGATCCGCGAACCTACGAGCAGTACTTC
CDR3: CASSQDPRTYEQYF

size: -
V: TRBV6-1
D: -
J: TRBJ1-1
DNA: TGTGCCAGCAGTGAAATAGGGGAGGGTTTCTTT
CDR3: CASSEIGEGFF

size: -
V: TRBV7-7
D: -
J: TRBJ1-1
DNA: TGTGCCAGCAGCTCCGTTACGGGCACTGAAGCTTTCTTT
CDR3: CASSSVTGTEAFF

size: -
V: TRBV7-3
D: -
J: TRBJ1-1
DNA: TGTGCCAGCAGCTTACAGGGGAACACTGAAGCTTTCTTT
CDR3: CASSLQGNTEAFF

size: -
V: TRBV9
D: -
J: TRBJ2-7
DNA: TGTGCCAGCAGCGTAGTGGAGGGGATCAACGAGCAGTACTTC
CDR3: CASSVVEGINEQYF

size: -
V: TRBV5-1
D: -
J: TRBJ1-4
DNA: TGCGCCAGCAGCTCACAGGGAGTTGGAGAAAAACTGTTTTTT
CDR3: CASSSQGVGEKLFF

size: -
V: TRBV2
D: TRBD2
J: TRBJ2-1
DNA: TGTGCCAGCAGTGAGTTCAGCGGGAACTACAATGAGCAGTTCTTC
CDR3: CASSEFSGNYNEQFF

size: -
V: TRBV6-6
D: -
J: TRBJ2-2
DNA: TGTGCCAGCAGTATAATCCGGGAAGGGGAGCTGTTTTTT
CDR3: CASSIIREGELFF

size: -
V: TRBV29-1
D: TRBD1
J: TRBJ1-2
DNA: TGCAGCGTTGGACGACAGGGCTATGGCTACACCTTC
CDR3: CSVGRQGYGYTF

size: -
V: TRBV18
D: -
J: TRBJ2-5
DNA: TGTGCCAGCTCAGAAGGACAGCAAGAGACCCAGTACTTC
CDR3: CASSEGQQETQYF